What follows are 2 T cell receptor beta chains derived from one specimen sequenced in a study of graft-versus-host responses after intestinal transplantation. The method was immunoSEQ multiplex PCR; TCRdb's version includes in-frame clones alone and lacks a portion of them. The sample has some 90,000 clones; roughly 90% are singletons. No antigens are known for them. Sequenced here: unstimulated CD4+ T cells sorted from spleen or lymph node cells, sampled before intestinal transplant. The receptors stem from a human donor who received an intestinal transplant.

V and J are TRBV11-1 and TRBJ2-7; 7 bases fit TRBD1. The germline CDR1 and CDR2 sequences are SGHAT and FQDESV (reference sequence). The V segment lost 5 bases and the J segment 3 bases; nucleotides outside the gene matches: 4. The CDR3 contains 13 residues. In DNA, the CDR3 is TGTGCCAGCAGCCCCTGGGACAGCTACGAGCAGTACTTC. Amino acid sequence: CASSPWDSYEQYF.

This chain joins TRBV5-1 and TRBJ2-2; maybe TRBD1 (6 bases). This CDR3 is built from 12 residues. Germline V gene lookup returns CDR1 SGHRS and CDR2 YFSETQ. Trimming pared 4 bases from V and 6 bases from J, leaving 7 bases between. Written as DNA, the CDR3 is TGCGCCAGCAGCCAGGGGTCCGGGGAGCTGTTTTTT. It encodes CASSQGSGELFF.